The 16 T cell receptor beta chains in this list originate from one sample, sequenced in a study of blood T cell repertoires in COVID-19. The method was immunoSEQ multiplex PCR; TCRdb's version includes in-frame clones alone and lacks a portion of them. This sample has approximately 490,000 clones, with about nine tenths found just once. Input material: PBMCs or T cells enriched from blood (not recorded which). The receptors here all came from a woman aged 60-70 years who had recovered from COVID-19.

This clone has a single count. The chain employs TRBV10-3 and TRBJ1-1, with 8 bases that match TRBD1. Trimming at V came to 8 bases and at J to 11 bases, leaving 10 bases not matched to a gene. CDR1 is ENHRY, CDR2 SYGVKD, per germline. The CDR3 is 12 amino acids. The chain's CDR3 is CAIGEDRASAFF. CDR3 in DNA: TGTGCCATCGGAGAGGACAGGGCGTCGGCTTTCTTT.

Comment on this clone: Other DNA sequences from this sample encode an identical CDR3 as well. The chain combines TRBV6-1 with TRBJ2-7; D ambiguous. CDR3 length: 13 amino acids. The germline V gene encodes CDR1 MNHNS and CDR2 SASEGT. CDR3 coding DNA: TGTGCCAGCAGCGAAGTACCTACCTACGAGCAGTACGTC. It is translated as CASSEVPTYEQYV.

The V call is TRBV6-5, the J call TRBJ1-2, with D uncertain. The CDR3 is made up of 13 amino acids. V lost 7 bases and J 3 bases, leaving 12 bases between the germline ends. CDR1 MNHEY and CDR2 SVGAGI come from the germline V gene. In DNA form, the CDR3 reads TGTGCCAGCAAAATTTTCGAGGACTATGGCTACACCTTC. It yields the protein CASKIFEDYGYTF.

Note on this clone: The sample holds other DNA sequences that translate to the same CDR3. The chain uses TRBV5-1 and TRBJ1-3; tentative D call: TRBD1 (6 bases). Germline V gene lookup returns CDR1 SGHRS and CDR2 YFSETQ. The ends were cut back, 1 base at V and 4 bases at J, with 9 bases in the middle. This CDR3 is built from 14 residues. This CDR3 reads CASSLTGYGNTIYF. The CDR3 nucleotides read TGCGCCAGCAGCTTGACAGGGTACGGAAACACCATATATTTT.

This rearrangement joins TRBV19 to TRBJ2-3; possible D gene TRBD2, 5 bases. V dropped 5 bases and J dropped 6 bases, with 15 bases sitting between them. Looked up from germline, CDR1 is LNHDA and CDR2 is SQIVND (reference sequence). The CDR3 extends over 14 amino acids. The CDR3 loop is CASSALLSADTQYF. CDR3 sequence (DNA): TGTGCCAGTAGTGCCCTCCTTAGCGCGGATACGCAGTATTTT.

V is TRBV4-2 and J is TRBJ1-2; D gene ambiguous. Germline V gene data show CDR1 as LGHNA and CDR2 as YNFKEQ. The ends were cut back, 4 bases at V and 3 bases at J, with 24 bases in the middle. This CDR3 is 18 amino acids long. In DNA form, the CDR3 reads TGTGCCAGCAGCCCCGGCTCCGGGGTACAGCTAGGCTACTATGGCTACACCTTC. This sequence encodes CASSPGSGVQLGYYGYTF.

This chain connects TRBV7-8 to TRBJ2-7; D remains unclear. CDR1 SGHVS and CDR2 FQNEAQ come from the germline V gene. Deletions cut 6 bases from V and 3 bases from J, with 15 bases between. The CDR3 is 14 residues long. The CDR3 bases are TGTGCCAGCAGTTCCCCGCTTAGAGTCTACGAGCAGTACTTC. Its protein product is CASSSPLRVYEQYF.

The V and J genes are TRBV28 and TRBJ1-1, with a weak D call TRBD1 (6 bases). The CDR3 has 16 residues. V lost 2 bases and J lost 3, with 16 bases in between. The germline V gene has CDR1 MDHEN and CDR2 SYDVKM. The CDR3 reads CASSLNVRGADTEAFF. The DNA for the CDR3 is TGTGCCAGCAGTTTAAATGTCCGGGGGGCGGACACTGAAGCTTTCTTT. Full variable domain (remainder filled in from reference TRBV28 and TRBJ1-1): DVKVTQSSRYLVKRTGEKVFLECVQDMDHENMFWYRQDPGLGLRLIYFSYDVKMKEKGDIPEGYSVSREKKERFSLILESASTNQTSMYLCASSLNVRGADTEAFFGQGTRLTVV.

The DNA of the CDR3 is TGTGCCAGCAGTTTTAGGGCCTTGGGCAGGGGTCACACCGGGGAGCTGTTTTTT. Its protein product is CASSFRALGRGHTGELFF. The V call is TRBV27, the J call TRBJ2-2, with D perhaps matching TRBD1 (6 bases). V lost 3 bases and J 3 bases, leaving 20 bases between the germline ends. The CDR3 runs to 18 residues. Germline CDR1 is MNHEY and CDR2 is SMNVEV (reference sequence).

V usage is TRBV24-1 and J usage is TRBJ2-3; a weak D match, TRBD1 (6 bases). Germline CDR1 KGHDR, CDR2 SFDVKD. The CDR3 extends over 15 amino acids. V was shortened by 6 bases and J by 2 bases, with 14 bases between the two germline ends. Here the CDR3 reads CATSHTGSSTDTQYF. DNA for the CDR3: TGTGCCACCAGTCATACAGGGTCCTCCACAGATACGCAGTATTTT.

This clone showed up just once. The V and J genes are TRBV23-1 and TRBJ2-4, with D tentatively TRBD1 (5 bases). TRBV23-1 carries the ORF label, with uncertain function. V lost 2 bases to trimming and J lost 3 bases, with 20 bases between them. The CDR3 covers 18 residues. The CDR3 bases are TGCGCCAGCAGTCAACAGGGTTTACAGCCACAAGGCAAAAACATTCAGTACTTC. Encoded protein: CASSQQGLQPQGKNIQYF.

A single count supports this clone. This sequence joins TRBV5-1 and TRBJ2-7; 8 bases are shared with TRBD2. The CDR3 runs 15 residues. CDR1 and CDR2 (germline): SGHRS, YFSETQ. With V trimmed by 2 bases and J by 0 bases, 4 bases remained unmatched. The CDR3 DNA sequence: TGCGCCAGCAGCTTCACTAGCGGAAGCTCCTACGAGCAGTACTTC. It translates to CASSFTSGSSYEQYF.

The J gene is TRBJ2-6, the V gene TRBV5-1, with 9 bases fitting TRBD1. This CDR3 is 19 amino acids long. The germline CDR1 and CDR2 sequences are SGHRS and YFSETQ. Trimming at V came to 4 bases and at J to 1 base, leaving 12 bases not matched to a gene. The CDR3 reads CASSIPSGQGSSGANVLTF. In nucleotides, the CDR3 is TGCGCCAGCAGCATCCCTTCGGGACAGGGATCTTCTGGGGCCAACGTCCTGACTTTC.

The chain combines TRBV27 with TRBJ2-4; the match to TRBD2 covers 13 bases. Germline V gene data show CDR1 as MNHEY and CDR2 as SMNVEV (reference sequence). The CDR3 is made up of 17 amino acids. V was clipped by 2 bases and J by 8 bases; unmatched bases: 9. As DNA, the CDR3 is TGTGCCAGCAGTTTAAGGGGACTAGCGGGGAGGGGGGACATTCAGTACTTC. Protein: CASSLRGLAGRGDIQYF.

The CDR3 is CATSASGELRDTQYF. DNA of the CDR3: TGTGCCACCAGTGCATCAGGGGAACTCCGAGATACGCAGTATTTT. The genes are TRBV24-1 and TRBJ2-3, with a weak D call TRBD1 (6 bases). This CDR3 has 15 amino acids. V lost 5 bases, J lost 5 bases, and 16 bases lay in between. Germline V gene lookup returns CDR1 KGHDR and CDR2 SFDVKD.

CDR3 DNA: TGTGCCAGCAGCTTATCCGGGACATCCAATGAGCAGTTCTTC. Protein: CASSLSGTSNEQFF. The V gene is TRBV9, the J gene TRBJ2-1, with D tentatively TRBD1 (6 bases). Germline CDR1 and CDR2: SGDLS and YYNGEE. Between the trimmed V and J ends, which lost 4 bases and 6 bases, there was a span of 14 bases. The CDR3 is 14 residues long.